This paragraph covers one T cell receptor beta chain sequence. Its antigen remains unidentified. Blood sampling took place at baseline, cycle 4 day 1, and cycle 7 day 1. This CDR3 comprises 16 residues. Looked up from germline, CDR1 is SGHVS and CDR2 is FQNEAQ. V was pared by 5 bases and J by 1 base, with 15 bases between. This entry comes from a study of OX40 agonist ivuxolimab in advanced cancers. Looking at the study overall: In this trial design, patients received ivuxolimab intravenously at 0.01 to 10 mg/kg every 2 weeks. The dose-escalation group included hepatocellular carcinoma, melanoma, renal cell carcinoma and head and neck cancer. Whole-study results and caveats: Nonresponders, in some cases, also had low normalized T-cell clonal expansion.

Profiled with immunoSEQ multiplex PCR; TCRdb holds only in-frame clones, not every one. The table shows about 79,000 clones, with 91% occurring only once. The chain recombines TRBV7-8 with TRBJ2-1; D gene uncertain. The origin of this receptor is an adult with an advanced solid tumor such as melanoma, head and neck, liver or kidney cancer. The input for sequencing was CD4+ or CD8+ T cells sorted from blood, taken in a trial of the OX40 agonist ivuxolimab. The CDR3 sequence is CASSPAAGGSYNEQFF. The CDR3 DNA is TGTGCCAGCAGCCCCGCGGCCGGTGGGTCCTACAATGAGCAGTTCTTC.